The sequence of this T cell receptor (beta chain) was determined in a study of lymphopenia after photon versus proton radiotherapy. The germline V gene has CDR1 SGHVS and CDR2 FQNEAQ. The CDR3 is made up of 18 amino acids. J was trimmed by 0 bases and V by 5 bases; bases with no gene match: 11. The assay was immunoSEQ multiplex PCR, and TCRdb's table has in-frame clones only and misses some. The sample shows 2,500 to 3,000 clones, approximately 94% of them seen only once. The chain recombines TRBV7-8 with TRBJ2-2; 8 positions match TRBD2. Sequenced here: peripheral blood, sampled from a patient treated with photon-based radiotherapy. This TCR was recovered from a woman between 65 and 79 years old with pancreatic cancer. The CDR3 bases are TGTGCCAGCAGCCCATTTTCGCCGGGAGGGGCGAACACCGGGGAGCTGTTTTTT. Encoded protein: CASSPFSPGGANTGELFF.